This T cell receptor beta chain was found in a study of T-cell memory formation after mild COVID-19 (TCRdb year 2021). In terms of the full investigation: Most TCR sequence clusters were specific to one of the two donors. In two donors, T-cell clones that expanded and contracted after mild COVID-19 were tracked by sequencing TCRalpha and TCRbeta repertoires over time. The cohort comprised two young, previously healthy adult volunteers, one female and one male. The paper as a whole reports these results and caveats: The study included only a couple of mild cases, and larger cohorts that include severe cases with pre-infection samples were judged to be necessary. SARS-CoV-2 specificity of the second-wave clones peaking on day 37 was not confirmed. The detection of some responding clones in pre-infection memory suggests that pre-existing cross-reactive memory T cells joined the SARS-CoV-2 response. Balanced CD4/CD8 phenotypes were observed for clones contracting from day 15 to 85, whereas a bias towards CD4+ was observed for a second wave of clones expanding from day 15 to 37. Contracting CD4+ clones were found mainly in CM and EM memory subsets, while CD8+ clones were enriched in EMRA.

The sequencing machine was an Illumina NovaSeq 6000. TCRalpha and TCRbeta cDNA libraries were constructed by 5'RACE with constant-segment primers, with sample barcodes and unique molecular identifiers being introduced. RNA was extracted from every sample with Trizol reagent. Library amplification was performed in two PCR steps, and a second sample barcode and Illumina TruSeq adapters were introduced in the second step. Libraries were sequenced on an Illumina NovaSeq with 2 x 150 bp paired-end reads. Concerning the study's data processing: The reads were demultiplexed and collapsed into UMI-guided consensus sequences using migec v1.2.7. Using mixcr v2.1.11, UMI consensuses were aligned to TRA and TRB V and J templates and then assembled into clonotypes. Expanded or contracted clonotypes were those called significant by both edgeR and NoisET, with noise models trained on biological replicates. edgeR calls used a false discovery rate-adjusted p below 0.01 and a log2 fold-change threshold of 1. As an exploratory analysis of dynamics, PCA with hierarchical clustering was applied to max-normalized trajectories of the 1000 most abundant clonotypes. Separately sequenced CD4+ and CD8+ repertoires were used to assign a CD4 or CD8 phenotype to each responding clone. The public reads were run again by TCRdb, first through fastp at Q25 and then through MiXCR, and only productive beta chains were kept. Entries are consolidated by CDR3 protein sequence, retaining the most common genes and DNA. These V and J calls are TCRdb output, not the study's own analysis. The sample includes fewer than 400,000 distinct CDR3 sequences, with 15% to 20% observed a single time. Of the sample, around a fifth is held by the ten largest clones.

The CDR3 spans 14 residues, from the cysteine through the phenylalanine. CDR3 DNA is the only sequence kept; it has 42 bases, read in frame from the first base. V loses 3 bases of germline sequence and J loses 4 bases, and the interval between the two ends is 7 bases. CDR1 is given as ENHRY and CDR2 as SYGVKD, both from the germline V gene. PBMCs were isolated by Ficoll-Paque density gradient centrifugation. To note about this clonotype: No cognate antigen has been identified for it. Within one base of it there is no much larger clone, and no base qualities were kept.

The chain is encoded by TRBV10-3 joined to TRBJ1-6; the D gene identity is not certain. The sequencing input was PBMCs or a T cell subset sorted from them (not recorded which). This TCR came from a man between 18 and 35 years old who had mild COVID-19 (a few samples of this study predate the infection). The sample titles of this study are shuffled in the database, so cell type and time point are left out; the donor was told from shared clones. The bases are TGTGCCATCAGTGAAATGAGGTATAATTCACCCCTCCACTTT. This gives the protein CAISEMRYNSPLHF.